A single T cell receptor beta chain is shown here with its context. Germline-derived CDR1 and CDR2 are KGHSH and LQKENI. CDR3 length: 16 amino acids. Trimming removed 3 bases from V and 4 bases from J; junction bases left unmatched: 3. The data originate from a study of blood T cells in healthy people across ages. Then a second PCR, running roughly 7 to 11 cycles, was carried out with a sample-barcoded 5' primer and a J-beta primer mix. TCRdb independently ran MiXCR on the 5' RACE reads; one entry per CDR3 protein. The data show around 780,000 distinct CDR3 sequences, just over 55% seen once. The chain uses TRBV18 and TRBJ2-7; 16 positions match TRBD2. This clonotype was sampled from a man aged 35 to 55 in good health. Sequences were obtained from blood. The CDR3 nucleotides are TGTGCCAGCTCACCTCCGGGACTAGCGGGAGGGTACGAGCAGTACTTC. Translated, it gives CASSPPGLAGGYEQYF.